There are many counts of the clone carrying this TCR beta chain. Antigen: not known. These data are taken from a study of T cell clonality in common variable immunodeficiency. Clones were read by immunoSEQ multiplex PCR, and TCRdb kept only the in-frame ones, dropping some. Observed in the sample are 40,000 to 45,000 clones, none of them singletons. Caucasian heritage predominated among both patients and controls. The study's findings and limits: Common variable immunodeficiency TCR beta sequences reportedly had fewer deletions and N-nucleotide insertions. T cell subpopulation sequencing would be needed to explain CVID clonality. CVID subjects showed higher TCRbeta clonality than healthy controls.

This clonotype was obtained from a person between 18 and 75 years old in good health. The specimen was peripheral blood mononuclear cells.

The CDR3 here is CASSNPTGLHGYTF. The DNA read from the CDR3 is TGTGCCAGCAGCAACCCGACAGGGCTCCATGGC. The V and J genes are TRBV7-9 and TRBJ1-2; 7 positions agree with TRBD1. The sequenced fragment ends 3 residues before the CDR3 boundary, so the rest is inferred from the germline J gene. Germline V gene sequence: CDR1 SEHNR, CDR2 FQNEAQ (reference sequence). With 5 bases clipped from V and 6 bases from J, the junction kept 9 bases outside the gene matches. The CDR3 has 14 residues.